The subject of this entry is one T cell receptor beta chain. Its antigen is still unknown. Trimming cost V 4 bases and J 1 base, with 7 bases left between them. CDR1 is SEHNR and CDR2 is FQNEAQ in the germline V gene (reference sequence). The CDR3 totals 13 residues. The sample is drawn from a study of STAT5B mutations in CD4+ large granular lymphocyte leukemia. Study-wide points: CD4-sorted patient repertoires seemed more clonal than healthy CD4+ repertoires.

Profiled with immunoSEQ multiplex PCR; TCRdb holds only in-frame clones, not every one. This sample has roughly 40,000 clones, with roughly 80% found just once. V and J are TRBV7-9 and TRBJ1-1; D is unclear. The receptor comes from a human donor in good health. The source material was CD4+ T cells from blood buffy coats. The CDR3 reads CASSSQENTEAFF. For the CDR3, the DNA is TGTGCCAGCAGCTCCCAGGAGAACACTGAAGCTTTCTTT.